This T cell receptor (beta chain) was obtained from a study of cytomegalovirus exposure and HLA in healthy donors. Findings and caveats of the study: The authors later linked a missense DCLRE1C variant to TCR beta V- and J-gene trimming. Analyses of presence/absence relied on an assumption of roughly uniform sequencing depth across donors. Later, TCR association rates were found to vary by HLA locus, highest for DRB1 and lowest for HLA-C. Cytomegalovirus status was reportedly diagnosed by the classifier with high specificity and sensitivity.

The PCR contained 60 Vbeta and 13 Jbeta primers. Profiling relied on immunoSEQ multiplex PCR, and the TCRdb table lists in-frame clones only, not all of them. The data show roughly 250,000 clones, 80% seen once. In its sample, this clone was seen once. No antigen is known for it. Trimming shortened V by 2 bases and J by 6 bases, and 7 bases separated the two germline ends. The CDR3 extends over 11 amino acids. The germline gives CDR1 GTSNPN, CDR2 SVGIG (reference sequence). Sequencing was performed on PBMCs. The J gene is TRBJ1-1, the V gene TRBV30, with D unresolved. This receptor was obtained from a girl aged 2-10 years in good health and CMV-seronegative. The CDR3: CAWSWEAEAFF. The CDR3 nucleotides read TGTGCCTGGAGTTGGGAGGCTGAAGCTTTCTTT. The complete variable domain, with remaining parts taken from reference TRBV30 and TRBJ1-1, reads SQTIHQWPATLVQPVGSPLSLECTVEGTSNPNLYWYRQAAGRGLQLLFYSVGIGQISSEVPQNLSASRPQDRQFILSSKKLLLSDSGFYLCAWSWEAEAFFGQGTRLTVV.